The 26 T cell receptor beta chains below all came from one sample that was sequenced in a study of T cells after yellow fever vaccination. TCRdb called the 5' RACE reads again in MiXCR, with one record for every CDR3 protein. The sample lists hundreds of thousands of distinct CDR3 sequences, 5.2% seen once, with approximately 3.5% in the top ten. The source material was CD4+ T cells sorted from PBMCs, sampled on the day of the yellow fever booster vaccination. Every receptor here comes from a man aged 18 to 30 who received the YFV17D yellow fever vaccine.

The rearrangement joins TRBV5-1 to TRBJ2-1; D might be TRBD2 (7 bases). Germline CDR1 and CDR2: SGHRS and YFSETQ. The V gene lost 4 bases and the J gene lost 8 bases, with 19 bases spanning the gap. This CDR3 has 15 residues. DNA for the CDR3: TGCGCCAGCAGCCCAGTGTCGGGGGGCCTAGATGAGCAGTTCTTC. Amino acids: CASSPVSGGLDEQFF.

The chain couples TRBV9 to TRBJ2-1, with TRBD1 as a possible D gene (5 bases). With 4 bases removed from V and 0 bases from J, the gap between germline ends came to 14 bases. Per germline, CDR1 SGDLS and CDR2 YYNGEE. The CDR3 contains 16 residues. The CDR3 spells CASSSSRAYSYNEQFF. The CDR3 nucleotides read TGTGCCAGCAGCTCTTCCAGGGCCTACTCCTACAATGAGCAGTTCTTC.

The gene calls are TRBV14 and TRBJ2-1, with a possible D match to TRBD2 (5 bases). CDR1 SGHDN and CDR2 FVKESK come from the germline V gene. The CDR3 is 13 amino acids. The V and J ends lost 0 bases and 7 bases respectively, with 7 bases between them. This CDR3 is CASSQEGANEQFF. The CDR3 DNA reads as TGTGCCAGCAGCCAAGAGGGAGCAAATGAGCAGTTCTTC. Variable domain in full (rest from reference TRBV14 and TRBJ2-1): EAGVTQFPSHSVIEKGQTVTLRCDPISGHDNLYWYRRVMGKEIKFLLHFVKESKQDESGMPNNRFLAERTGGTYSTLKVQPAELEDSGVYFCASSQEGANEQFFGPGTRLTVL.

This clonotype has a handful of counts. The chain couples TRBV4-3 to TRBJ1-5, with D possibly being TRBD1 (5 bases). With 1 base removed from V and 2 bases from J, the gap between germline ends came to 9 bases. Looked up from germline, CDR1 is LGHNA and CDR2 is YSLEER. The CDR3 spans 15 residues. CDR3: CASSQVGGGNQPQHF. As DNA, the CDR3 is TGCGCCAGCAGCCAAGTCGGAGGGGGCAATCAGCCCCAGCATTTT.

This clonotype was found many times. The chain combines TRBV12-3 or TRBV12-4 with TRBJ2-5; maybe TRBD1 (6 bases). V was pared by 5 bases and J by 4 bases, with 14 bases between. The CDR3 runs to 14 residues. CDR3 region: CASSPGQRGETQYF. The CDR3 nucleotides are TGTGCCAGCAGTCCGGGACAACGGGGAGAGACCCAGTACTTC.

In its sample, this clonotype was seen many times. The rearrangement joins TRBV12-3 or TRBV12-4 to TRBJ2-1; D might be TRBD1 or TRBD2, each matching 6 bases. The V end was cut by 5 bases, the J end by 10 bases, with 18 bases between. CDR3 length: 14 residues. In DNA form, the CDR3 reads TGTGCCAGCAGTCCCCGAAGGGGGGCCCACGAGCAGTTCTTC. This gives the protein CASSPRRGAHEQFF.

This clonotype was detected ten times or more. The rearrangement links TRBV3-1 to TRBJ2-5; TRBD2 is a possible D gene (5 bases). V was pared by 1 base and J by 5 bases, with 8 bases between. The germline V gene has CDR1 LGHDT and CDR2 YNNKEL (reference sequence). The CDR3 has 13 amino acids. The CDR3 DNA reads TGTGCCAGCAGCCAAGCTAGCCCGGAGACCCAGTACTTC. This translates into CASSQASPETQYF.

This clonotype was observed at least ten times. CDR3 sequence (DNA): TGTGCCAGCTCAGCGAACCCAGGGGTAATGAACACTGAAGCTTTCTTT. This translates into CASSANPGVMNTEAFF. V gene TRBV18 combines with J gene TRBJ1-1; D might be TRBD1 (6 bases). V was pared by 5 bases and J by 0 bases, with 16 bases between. Germline V gene sequence: CDR1 KGHSH, CDR2 LQKENI. CDR3 length: 16 residues.

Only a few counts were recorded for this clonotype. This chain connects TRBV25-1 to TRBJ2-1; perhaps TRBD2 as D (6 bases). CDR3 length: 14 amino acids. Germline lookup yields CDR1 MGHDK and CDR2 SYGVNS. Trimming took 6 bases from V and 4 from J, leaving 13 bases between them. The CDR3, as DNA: TGTGCCAGCAGAGACTCGGGACTGTACAATGAGCAGTTCTTC. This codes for CASRDSGLYNEQFF.

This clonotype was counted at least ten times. DNA of the CDR3: TGTGCCAGCAGCTTAGCACGGGGGGATGTCACAGATACGCAGTATTTT. Protein: CASSLARGDVTDTQYF. This rearrangement joins TRBV7-2 to TRBJ2-3; 7 nucleotides line up with TRBD2. The junction had 5 bases not matched to a gene; V was cut back by 0 bases and J by 2 bases. The CDR3 runs 16 residues. The V gene's germline CDR1 is SGHTA and CDR2 FQGNSA. Looking up the rest from reference TRBV7-2 and TRBJ2-3 gives the full variable domain: GAGVSQSPSNKVTEKGKDVELRCDPISGHTALYWYRQSLGQGLEFLIYFQGNSAPDKSGLPSDRFSAERTGGSVSTLTIQRTQQEDSAVYLCASSLARGDVTDTQYFGPGTRLTVL.

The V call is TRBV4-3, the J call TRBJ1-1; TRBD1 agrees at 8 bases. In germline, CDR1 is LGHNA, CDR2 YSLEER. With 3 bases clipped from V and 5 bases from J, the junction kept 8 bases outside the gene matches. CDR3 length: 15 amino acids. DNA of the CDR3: TGCGCCAGCAGCCACGACAGGGGAGGTTTTACTGAAGCTTTCTTT. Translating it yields CASSHDRGGFTEAFF.

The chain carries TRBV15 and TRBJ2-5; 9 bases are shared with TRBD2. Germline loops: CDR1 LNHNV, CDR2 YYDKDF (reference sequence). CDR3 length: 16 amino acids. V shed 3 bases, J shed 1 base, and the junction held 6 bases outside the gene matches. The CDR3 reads CATSSSSGGVQETQYF. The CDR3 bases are TGTGCCACCAGCAGCAGTAGCGGGGGAGTCCAAGAGACCCAGTACTTC. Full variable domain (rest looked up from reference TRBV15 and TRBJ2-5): DAMVIQNPRYQVTQFGKPVTLSCSQTLNHNVMYWYQQKSSQAPKLLFHYYDKDFNNEADTPDNFQSRRPNTSFCFLDIRSPGLGDTAMYLCATSSSSGGVQETQYFGPGTRLLVL.

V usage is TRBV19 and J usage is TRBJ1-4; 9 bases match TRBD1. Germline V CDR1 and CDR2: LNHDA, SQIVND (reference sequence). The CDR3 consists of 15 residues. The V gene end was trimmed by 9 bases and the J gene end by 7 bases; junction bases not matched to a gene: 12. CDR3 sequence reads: CASTKRTGVGEKLFF. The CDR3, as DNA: TGTGCCAGCACCAAGCGGACAGGGGTTGGTGAAAAACTGTTTTTT.

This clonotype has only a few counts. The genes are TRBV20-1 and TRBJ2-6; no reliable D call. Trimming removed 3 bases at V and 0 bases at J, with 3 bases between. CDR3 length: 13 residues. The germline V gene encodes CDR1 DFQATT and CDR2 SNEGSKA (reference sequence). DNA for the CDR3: TGCAGTGCTAGGCCCTCTGGGGCCAACGTCCTGACTTTC. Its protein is CSARPSGANVLTF.

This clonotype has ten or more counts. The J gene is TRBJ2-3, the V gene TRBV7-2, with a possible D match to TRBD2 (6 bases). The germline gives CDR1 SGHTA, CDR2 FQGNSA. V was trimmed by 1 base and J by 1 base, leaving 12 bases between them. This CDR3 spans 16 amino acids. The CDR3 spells CASSLDPGGGTDTQYF. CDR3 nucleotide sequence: TGTGCCAGCAGCTTAGACCCCGGGGGAGGCACAGATACGCAGTATTTT.

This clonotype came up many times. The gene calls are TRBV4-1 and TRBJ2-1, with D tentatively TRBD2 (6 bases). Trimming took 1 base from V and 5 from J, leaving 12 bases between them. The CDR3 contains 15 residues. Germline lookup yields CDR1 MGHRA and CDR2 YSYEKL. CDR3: CASSQVGAGNNEQFF. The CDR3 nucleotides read TGCGCCAGCAGCCAAGTCGGTGCGGGGAACAATGAGCAGTTCTTC.

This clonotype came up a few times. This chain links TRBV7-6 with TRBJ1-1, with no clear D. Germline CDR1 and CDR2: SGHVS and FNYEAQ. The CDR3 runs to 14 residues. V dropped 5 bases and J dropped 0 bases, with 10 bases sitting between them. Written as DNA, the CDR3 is TGTGCCAGCAGCCCGGGGATCATGAACACTGAAGCTTTCTTT. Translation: CASSPGIMNTEAFF.

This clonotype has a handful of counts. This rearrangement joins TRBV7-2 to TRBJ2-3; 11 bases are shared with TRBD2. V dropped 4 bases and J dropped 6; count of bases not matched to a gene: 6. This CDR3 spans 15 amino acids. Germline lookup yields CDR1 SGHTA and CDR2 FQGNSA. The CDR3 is CASSWTSGPIDTQYF. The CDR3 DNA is TGTGCCAGCAGCTGGACTAGCGGGCCTATCGATACGCAGTATTTT.

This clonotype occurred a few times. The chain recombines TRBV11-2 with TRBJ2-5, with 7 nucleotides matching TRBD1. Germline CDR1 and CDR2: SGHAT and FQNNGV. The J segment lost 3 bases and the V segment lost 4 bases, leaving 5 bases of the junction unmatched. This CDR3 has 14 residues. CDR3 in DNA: TGTGCCAGCAGCTACAGGGGCCGGAAAGAGACCCAGTACTTC. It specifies CASSYRGRKETQYF.

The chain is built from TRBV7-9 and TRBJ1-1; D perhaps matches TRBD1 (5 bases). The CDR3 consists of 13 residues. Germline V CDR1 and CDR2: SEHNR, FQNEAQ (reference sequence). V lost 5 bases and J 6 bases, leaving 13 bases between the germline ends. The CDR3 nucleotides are TGTGCCAGCAGCACCCGCTGGGGCCCTGAAGCTTTCTTT. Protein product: CASSTRWGPEAFF. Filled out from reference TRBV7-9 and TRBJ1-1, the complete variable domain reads DTGVSQNPRHKITKRGQNVTFRCDPISEHNRLYWYRQTLGQGPEFLTYFQNEAQLEKSRLLSDRFSAERPKGSFSTLEIQRTEQGDSAMYLCASSTRWGPEAFFGQGTRLTVV.

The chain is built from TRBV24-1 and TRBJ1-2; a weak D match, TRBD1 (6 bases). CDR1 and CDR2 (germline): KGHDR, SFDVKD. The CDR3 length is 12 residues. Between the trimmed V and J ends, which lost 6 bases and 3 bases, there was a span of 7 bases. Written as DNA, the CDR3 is TGTGCCACCAGTCCAGGGGACTATGGCTACACCTTC. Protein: CATSPGDYGYTF.

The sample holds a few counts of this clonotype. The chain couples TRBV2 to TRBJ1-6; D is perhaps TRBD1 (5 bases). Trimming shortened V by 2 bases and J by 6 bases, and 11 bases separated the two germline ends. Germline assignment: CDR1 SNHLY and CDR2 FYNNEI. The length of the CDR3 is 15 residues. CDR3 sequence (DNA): TGTGCCAGCAGTGAAAATAGTAGGGGTAATTCACCCCTCCACTTT. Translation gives CASSENSRGNSPLHF.

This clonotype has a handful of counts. CDR3 in DNA: TGTGCCAGCAGCGGAGGGGGGGCCGATACGCAGTATTTT. Amino acid sequence: CASSGGGADTQYF. The chain carries TRBV7-3 and TRBJ2-3; TRBD2 is a possible D gene (7 bases). This CDR3 contains 13 residues. Germline V gives CDR1 SGHTA, CDR2 FQGTGA. Trimming pared 5 bases from V and 6 bases from J, leaving 12 bases between. Complete variable domain (other parts from reference TRBV7-3 and TRBJ2-3): GAGVSQTPSNKVTEKGKYVELRCDPISGHTALYWYRQSLGQGPEFLIYFQGTGAADDSGLPNDRFFAVRPEGSVSTLKIQRTERGDSAVYLCASSGGGADTQYFGPGTRLTVL.

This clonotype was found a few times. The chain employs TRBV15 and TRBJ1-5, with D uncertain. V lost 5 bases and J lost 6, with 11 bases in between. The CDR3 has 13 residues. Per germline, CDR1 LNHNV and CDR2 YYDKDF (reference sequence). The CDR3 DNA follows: TGTGCCACCAGCGCCCCGGGCGTTCAGCCCCAGCATTTT. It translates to CATSAPGVQPQHF.

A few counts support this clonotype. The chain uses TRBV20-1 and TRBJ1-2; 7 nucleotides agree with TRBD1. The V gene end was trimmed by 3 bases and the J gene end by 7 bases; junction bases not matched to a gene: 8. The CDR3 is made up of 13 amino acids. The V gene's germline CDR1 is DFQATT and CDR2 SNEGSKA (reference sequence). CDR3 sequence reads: CSARDTYRGGYTF. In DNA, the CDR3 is TGCAGTGCTAGGGATACTTACAGGGGTGGCTACACCTTC.

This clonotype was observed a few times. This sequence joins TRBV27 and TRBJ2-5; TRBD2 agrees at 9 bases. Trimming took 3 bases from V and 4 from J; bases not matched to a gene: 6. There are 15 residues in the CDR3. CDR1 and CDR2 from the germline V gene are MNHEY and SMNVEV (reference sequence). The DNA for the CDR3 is TGTGCCAGCAGTTTTTCGTCTAGCGGGGCAGAGACCCAGTACTTC. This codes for CASSFSSSGAETQYF.